This passage covers 2 T cell receptor beta chains from one sample sequenced in a study of blood T cell repertoires in COVID-19. Clones were read by immunoSEQ multiplex PCR, and TCRdb kept only the in-frame ones, dropping some. The sample includes around 150,000 clones, about four fifths of them seen just once. The source material was peripheral blood. The receptors were sampled from a woman older than 75 in a cohort sampled during active or convalescent COVID-19.

The chain combines TRBV28 with TRBJ1-4, with TRBD1 matching over 9 bases. Germline V gene sequence: CDR1 MDHEN, CDR2 SYDVKM. The length of the CDR3 is 14 residues. V gave up 7 bases and J gave up 5 bases; unmatched junction bases: 5. The CDR3 spells CASTSGTGNEKLFF. CDR3 DNA: TGTGCCAGCACGTCTGGGACAGGGAATGAAAAACTGTTTTTT.

The chain has TRBV3-1 (or the pseudogene TRBV3-2) and TRBJ2-5; 7 nucleotides line up with TRBD2. J lost 5 bases, V lost 4 bases, and 13 bases had no gene match. CDR1 is LGHDT and CDR2 is YNNKEL in the germline V gene (reference sequence). This CDR3 is built from 16 residues. The DNA for the CDR3 is TGTGCCAGCAGCCCCAGACAAAGCGGGATCCAGGAGACCCAGTACTTC. Its protein is CASSPRQSGIQETQYF.